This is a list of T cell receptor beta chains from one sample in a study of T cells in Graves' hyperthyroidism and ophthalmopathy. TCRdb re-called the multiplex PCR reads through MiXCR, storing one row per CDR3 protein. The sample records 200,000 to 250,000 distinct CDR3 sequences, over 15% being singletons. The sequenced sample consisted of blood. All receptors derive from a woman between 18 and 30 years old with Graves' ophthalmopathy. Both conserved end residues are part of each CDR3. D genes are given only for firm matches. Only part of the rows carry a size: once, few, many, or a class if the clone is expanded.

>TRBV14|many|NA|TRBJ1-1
TGTGCCAGCAGCCAAGAAGTGGGAACGGTGAACACTGAAGCTTTCTTT
CASSQEVGTVNTEAFF
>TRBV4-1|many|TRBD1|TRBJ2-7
TGCGCCAGCAGCCAAGGGGTCGGGACAGGATCTCTCCGCGAGCAGTACTTC
CASSQGVGTGSLREQYF
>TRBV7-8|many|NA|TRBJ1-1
TGTGCCAGCAGCTCCCGCCGGAACACTGAAGCTTTCTTT
CASSSRRNTEAFF
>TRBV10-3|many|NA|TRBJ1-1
TGTGCCATCAGTGTCGGGGGGGCGGGTGAAGCTTTCTTT
CAISVGGAGEAFF
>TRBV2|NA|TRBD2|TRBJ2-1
TGTGCCAGCATGGCTAGCGGGAGATGGTATGAGCAGTTCTTC
CASMASGRWYEQFF
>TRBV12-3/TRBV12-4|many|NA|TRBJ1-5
TGTGCCAGCAGTCCAGGGTTGGGAAGCAATCAGCCCCAGCATTTT
CASSPGLGSNQPQHF
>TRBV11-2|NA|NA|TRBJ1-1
TGTGCCAGCAGCCCGACAGTACCGAACACTGAAGCTTTCTTT
CASSPTVPNTEAFF
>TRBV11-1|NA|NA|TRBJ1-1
TGTGCCAGCAGCCAAAGCAGGGCTGGAAACACTGAAGCTTTCTTT
CASSQSRAGNTEAFF
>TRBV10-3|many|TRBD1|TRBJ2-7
TGTGCCATTGGGACAGACAGCTCCTACGAGCAGTACTTC
CAIGTDSSYEQYF
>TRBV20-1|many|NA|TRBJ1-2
TGCAGTATAAACCCCCTGGCAGGGGTTAACTATGGCTACACCTTC
CSINPLAGVNYGYTF
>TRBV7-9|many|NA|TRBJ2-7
TGTGCCAGCAGCGGAGAGCACGTAACCTACGAGCAGTACTTC
CASSGEHVTYEQYF
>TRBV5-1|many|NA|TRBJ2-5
TGCGCCAGCAGCTTGGAGCCGGGGAAGCAAGAGACCCAGTACTTC
CASSLEPGKQETQYF
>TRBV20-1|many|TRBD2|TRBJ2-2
TGCAGTGCTAGAGATTACCTAGCGGGGAACACCGGGGAGCTGTTTTTT
CSARDYLAGNTGELFF
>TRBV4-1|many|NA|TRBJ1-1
TGCGCCAGCAGCCAAGGAAGGGCGGTGGAGTTTAGAGGGAACACTGAAGCTTTCTTT
CASSQGRAVEFRGNTEAFF
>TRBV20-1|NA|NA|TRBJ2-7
TGCAGTGCTAGACAATCAGTTACCGGCGCCTACGAGCAGTACTTC
CSARQSVTGAYEQYF
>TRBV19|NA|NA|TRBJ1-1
TGTGCCAGTAGTATCGAGTGGGGCAGCAACATGAACACTGAAGCTTTCTTT
CASSIEWGSNMNTEAFF
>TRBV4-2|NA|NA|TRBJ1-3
TGTGCCAGCAGCCCGCAAGTGAACTCTGGAAACACCATATATTTT
CASSPQVNSGNTIYF
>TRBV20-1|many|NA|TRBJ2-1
TGCAGTGCTAGGGAACCTAGCACGGGGATCCAGCAGTTCTTC
CSAREPSTGIQQFF